This T cell receptor beta chain came from a study of shared clonotypes between healthy human individuals. Overall study findings and caveats: Roughly 4.7% was the fraction of naive CD4 clonotypes found shared across several donors.

Data came from immunoSEQ multiplex PCR; TCRdb stores just in-frame clones and leaves some out. Among 2 million to 2.5 million clones listed, roughly 93% were seen once. Researchers partitioned CD4+ cells into CD45RA+ naive and CD45RA-negative memory subsets. Per germline, CDR1 SGHVS and CDR2 FNYEAQ. The CDR3 extends over 16 amino acids. The ends were cut back, 1 base at V and 1 base at J, with 11 bases in the middle. Regarding this clone: Its antigen is unknown.

The chain employs TRBV7-6 and TRBJ1-5; D ambiguous. This TCR was recovered from a man aged 18 to 29 in good health. Some clones in this sample may be carry-over from other donors' samples. Specimen: naive CD4+ T cells from PBMCs. Subset reported: CD45RA+ positively selected. The CDR3 protein is CASSLGPPGSNQPQHF. CDR3 bases: TGTGCCAGCAGCTTAGGGCCCCCGGGGAGCAATCAGCCCCAGCATTTT. Full variable domain (missing parts from reference TRBV7-6 and TRBJ1-5): GAGVSQSPRYKVTKRGQDVALRCDPISGHVSLYWYRQALGQGPEFLTYFNYEAQQDKSGLPNDRFSAERPEGSISTLTIQRTEQRDSAMYRCASSLGPPGSNQPQHFGDGTRLSIL.